A single count supports the clone carrying this T cell receptor (beta chain). Antigen: not known. TCR beta VDJ and CDR3 profiles were obtained from a genomic DNA template. MiXCR, applied by TCRdb to the reads, yields one record per CDR3 protein. The data contain some 220,000 distinct CDR3 sequences, roughly 33% of them singletons. The sample originates from a study of CD8+CD57+ T cells in acquired aplastic anemia. About the research overall: DNA recovered from sorted CD4+ and CD8+ cells had a mean of around 3.3 ug. As sequenced from healthy donors, CD4+ cells averaged roughly 11 million reads.

Broader study findings: Patients had roughly 29 CD8+ CDR3 sequences in common with controls (the shared set). The study found no significant CD8+ Simpson's diversity difference between patients and controls.

CDR1 is SEHNR, CDR2 FQNEAQ, per germline (reference sequence). Trimming took off 5 bases at V and 0 bases at J, with 10 bases between the two ends. The CDR3 spans 14 residues. The chain recombines TRBV7-9 with TRBJ2-5, with D unclear. The sample was sorted CD4+, CD8+, or CD8+CD57+ T cells (not recorded which) from PBMCs. The sequence was collected from a human donor in good health, serving as a control. The CDR3 nucleotides read TGTGCCAGCAGCCAAGTACCTTACCAAGAGACCCAGTACTTC. The encoded protein is CASSQVPYQETQYF.